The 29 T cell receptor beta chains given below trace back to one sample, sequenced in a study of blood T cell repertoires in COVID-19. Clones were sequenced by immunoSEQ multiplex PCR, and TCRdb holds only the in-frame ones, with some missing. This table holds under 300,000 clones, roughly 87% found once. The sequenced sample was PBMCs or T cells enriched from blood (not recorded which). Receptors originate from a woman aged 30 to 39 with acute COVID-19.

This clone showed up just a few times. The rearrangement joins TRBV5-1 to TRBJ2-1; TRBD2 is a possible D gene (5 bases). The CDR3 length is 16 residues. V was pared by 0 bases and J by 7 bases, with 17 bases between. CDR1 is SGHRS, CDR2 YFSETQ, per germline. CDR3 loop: CASSLGPSRARNEQFF. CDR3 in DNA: TGCGCCAGCAGCTTGGGACCTAGCCGGGCCCGAAATGAGCAGTTCTTC.

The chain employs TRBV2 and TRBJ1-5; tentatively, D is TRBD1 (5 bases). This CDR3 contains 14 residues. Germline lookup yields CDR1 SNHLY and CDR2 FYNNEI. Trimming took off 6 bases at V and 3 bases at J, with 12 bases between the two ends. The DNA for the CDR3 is TGTGCCAGCAGGGGAAGACAGCTCAATCAGCCCCAGCATTTT. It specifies CASRGRQLNQPQHF.

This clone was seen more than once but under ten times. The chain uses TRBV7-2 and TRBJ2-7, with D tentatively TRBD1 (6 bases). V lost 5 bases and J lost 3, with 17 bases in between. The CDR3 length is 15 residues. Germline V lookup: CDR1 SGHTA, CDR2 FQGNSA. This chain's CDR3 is CASSTPTGHRYEQYF. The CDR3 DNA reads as TGTGCCAGCAGCACCCCGACAGGTCACCGCTACGAGCAGTACTTC.

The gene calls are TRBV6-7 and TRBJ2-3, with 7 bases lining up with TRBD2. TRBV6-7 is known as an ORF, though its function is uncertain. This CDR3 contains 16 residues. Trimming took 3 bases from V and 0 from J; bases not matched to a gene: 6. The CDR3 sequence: CASSYLAGVSTDTQYF. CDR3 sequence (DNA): TGTGCCAGCAGTTATCTTGCGGGAGTTAGCACAGATACGCAGTATTTT.

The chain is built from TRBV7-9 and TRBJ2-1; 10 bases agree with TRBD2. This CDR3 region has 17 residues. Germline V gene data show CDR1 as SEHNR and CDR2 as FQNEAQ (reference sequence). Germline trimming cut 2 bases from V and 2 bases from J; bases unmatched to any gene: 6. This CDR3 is CASSLLAGVGPYNEQFF. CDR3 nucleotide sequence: TGTGCCAGCAGCTTACTAGCGGGAGTTGGGCCCTACAATGAGCAGTTCTTC. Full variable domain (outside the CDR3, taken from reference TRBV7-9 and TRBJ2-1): DTGVSQNPRHKITKRGQNVTFRCDPISEHNRLYWYRQTLGQGPEFLTYFQNEAQLEKSRLLSDRFSAERPKGSFSTLEIQRTEQGDSAMYLCASSLLAGVGPYNEQFFGPGTRLTVL.

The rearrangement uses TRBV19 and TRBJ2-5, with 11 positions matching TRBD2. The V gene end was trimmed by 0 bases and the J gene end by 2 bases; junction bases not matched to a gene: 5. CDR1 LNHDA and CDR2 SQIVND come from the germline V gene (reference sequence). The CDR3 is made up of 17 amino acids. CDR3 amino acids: CASSIDLLAGGQETQYF. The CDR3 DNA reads TGTGCCAGTAGTATAGATCTATTAGCGGGAGGGCAAGAGACCCAGTACTTC.

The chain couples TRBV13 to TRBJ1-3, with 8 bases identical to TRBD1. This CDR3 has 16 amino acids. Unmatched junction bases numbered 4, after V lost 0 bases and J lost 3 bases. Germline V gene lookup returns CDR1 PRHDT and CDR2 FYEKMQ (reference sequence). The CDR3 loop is CASSLGQGAIGNTIYF. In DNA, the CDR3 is TGTGCCAGCAGCTTAGGGCAGGGGGCTATTGGAAACACCATATATTTT.

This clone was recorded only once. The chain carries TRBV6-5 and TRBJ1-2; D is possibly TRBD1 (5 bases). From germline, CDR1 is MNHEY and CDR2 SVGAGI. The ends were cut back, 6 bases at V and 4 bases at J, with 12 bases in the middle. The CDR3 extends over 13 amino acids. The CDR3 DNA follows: TGTGCCAGCAGACTCGACAGTACCTATGGCTACACCTTC. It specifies CASRLDSTYGYTF.

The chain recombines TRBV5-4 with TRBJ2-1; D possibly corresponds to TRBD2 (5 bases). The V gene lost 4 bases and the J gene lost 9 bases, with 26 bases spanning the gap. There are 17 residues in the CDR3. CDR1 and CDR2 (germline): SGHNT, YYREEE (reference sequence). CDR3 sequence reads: CASSPFGRSSPMGEQFF. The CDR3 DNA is TGTGCCAGCAGCCCGTTTGGTCGATCTAGCCCGATGGGTGAGCAGTTCTTC.

The CDR3 region is CASSFRTEAFF. The DNA of the CDR3 is TGTGCCAGCAGCTTCCGGACTGAAGCTTTCTTT. The chain combines TRBV11-2 with TRBJ1-1; no definite D call. The germline gives CDR1 SGHAT, CDR2 FQNNGV. V lost 3 bases, J lost 5 bases, and 4 bases lay in between. This CDR3 contains 11 residues.

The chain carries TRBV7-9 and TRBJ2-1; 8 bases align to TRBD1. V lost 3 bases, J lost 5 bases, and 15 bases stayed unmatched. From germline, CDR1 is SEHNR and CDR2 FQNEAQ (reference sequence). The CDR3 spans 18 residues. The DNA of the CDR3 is TGTGCCAGCAGCTTTAACCCGACAGGGGACAGGAAGGACAATGAGCAGTTCTTC. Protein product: CASSFNPTGDRKDNEQFF.

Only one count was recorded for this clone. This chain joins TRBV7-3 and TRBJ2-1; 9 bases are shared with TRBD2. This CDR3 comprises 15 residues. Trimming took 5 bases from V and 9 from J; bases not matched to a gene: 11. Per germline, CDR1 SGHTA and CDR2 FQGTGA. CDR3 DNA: TGTGCCAGCAGCCCCGGGACTAGCACGAGTTCTGAGCAGTTCTTC. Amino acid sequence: CASSPGTSTSSEQFF.

The CDR3 sequence is CASSYLLTSVDEQYF. CDR3 nucleotides: TGTGCCAGCAGTTACCTCCTGACTAGCGTAGATGAGCAGTACTTC. The chain combines TRBV6-6 with TRBJ2-7; 8 nucleotides agree with TRBD2. Germline V gene sequence: CDR1 MNHNY, CDR2 SVGAGI (reference sequence). After removal of 2 bases from V and 7 bases from J, the junction contained 10 bases not matched to a gene. CDR3 length: 15 residues.

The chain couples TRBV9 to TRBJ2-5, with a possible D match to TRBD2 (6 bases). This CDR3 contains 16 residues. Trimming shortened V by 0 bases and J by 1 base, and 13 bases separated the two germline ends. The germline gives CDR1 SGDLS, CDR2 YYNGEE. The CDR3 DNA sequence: TGTGCCAGCAGCGTAGGGGGTTGGAGGGCCCAAGAGACCCAGTACTTC. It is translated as CASSVGGWRAQETQYF.

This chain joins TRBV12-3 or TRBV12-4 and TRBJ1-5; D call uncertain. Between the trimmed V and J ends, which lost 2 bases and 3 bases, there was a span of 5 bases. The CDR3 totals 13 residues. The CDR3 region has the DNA TGTGCCAGCAGTTTACAGAACAATCAGCCCCAGCATTTT. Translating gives CASSLQNNQPQHF.

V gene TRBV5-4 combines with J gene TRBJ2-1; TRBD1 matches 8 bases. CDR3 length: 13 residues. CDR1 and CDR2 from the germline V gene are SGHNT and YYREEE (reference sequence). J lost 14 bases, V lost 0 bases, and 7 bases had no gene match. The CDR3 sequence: CASSLVVRGQEFF. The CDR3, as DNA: TGTGCCAGCAGCTTGGTCGTCAGGGGGCAGGAGTTCTTC.

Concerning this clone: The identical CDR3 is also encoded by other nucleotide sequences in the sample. CDR3 sequence reads: CASSRGQANTEAFF. CDR3 DNA sequence: TGCGCCAGCAGCAGAGGACAGGCGAACACTGAAGCTTTCTTT. The chain has TRBV5-1 and TRBJ1-1; TRBD1 agrees at 7 bases. This CDR3 contains 14 residues. Germline V gene data show CDR1 as SGHRS and CDR2 as YFSETQ. The trim removed 4 bases at V and 1 base at J, leaving 4 bases unmatched.

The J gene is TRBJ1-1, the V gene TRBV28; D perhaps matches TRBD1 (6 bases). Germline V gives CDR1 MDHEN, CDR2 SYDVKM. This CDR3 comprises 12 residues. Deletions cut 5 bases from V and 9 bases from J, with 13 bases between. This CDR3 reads CASSKDDRQAFF. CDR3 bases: TGTGCCAGCAGTAAAGACGACAGGCAAGCTTTCTTT.

In DNA form, the CDR3 reads TGTGCCTGGAGTGGGGAAGGGGGTGAAAAACTGTTTTTT. The encoded protein is CAWSGEGGEKLFF. The chain uses TRBV30 and TRBJ1-4; D is possibly TRBD1 (6 bases). CDR1 is GTSNPN, CDR2 SVGIG, per germline (reference sequence). Trimming removed 1 base at V and 7 bases at J, with 10 bases between. The CDR3 length is 13 residues.

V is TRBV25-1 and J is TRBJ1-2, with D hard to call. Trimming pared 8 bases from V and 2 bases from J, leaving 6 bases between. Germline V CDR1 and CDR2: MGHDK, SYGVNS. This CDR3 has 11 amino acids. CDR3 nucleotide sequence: TGTGCCAGCTTCCAGAACTATGGCTACACCTTC. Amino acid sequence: CASFQNYGYTF.

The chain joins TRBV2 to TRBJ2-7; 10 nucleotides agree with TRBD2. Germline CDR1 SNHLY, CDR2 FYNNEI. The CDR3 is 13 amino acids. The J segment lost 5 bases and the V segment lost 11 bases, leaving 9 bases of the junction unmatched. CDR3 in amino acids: CAVLLAGVDEQYF. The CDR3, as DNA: TGTGCCGTACTCCTAGCGGGAGTCGACGAGCAGTACTTC.

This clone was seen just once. Here the CDR3 DNA reads TGCGCCAGCAGCCAAGGACTCAATTCACCCCTCCACTTT. This gives the protein CASSQGLNSPLHF. This sequence joins TRBV4-1 and TRBJ1-6; no firm D call. The germline gives CDR1 MGHRA, CDR2 YSYEKL. CDR3 length: 13 amino acids. Trimming took 1 base from V and 7 from J, leaving 5 bases between them.

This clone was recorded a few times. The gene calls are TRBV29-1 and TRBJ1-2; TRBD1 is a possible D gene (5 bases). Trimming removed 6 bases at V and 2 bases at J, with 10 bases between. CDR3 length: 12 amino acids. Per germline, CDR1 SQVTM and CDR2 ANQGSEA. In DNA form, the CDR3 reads TGCAGCGTCCCACAGGAAAACTATGGCTACACCTTC. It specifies CSVPQENYGYTF.

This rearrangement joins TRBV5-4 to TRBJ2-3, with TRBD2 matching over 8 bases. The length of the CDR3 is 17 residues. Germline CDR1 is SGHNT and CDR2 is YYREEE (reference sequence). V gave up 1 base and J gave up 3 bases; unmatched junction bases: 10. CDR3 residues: CASSLFLGGGRTDTQYF. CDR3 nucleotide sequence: TGTGCCAGCAGCTTGTTTCTGGGCGGGGGGAGGACAGATACGCAGTATTTT.

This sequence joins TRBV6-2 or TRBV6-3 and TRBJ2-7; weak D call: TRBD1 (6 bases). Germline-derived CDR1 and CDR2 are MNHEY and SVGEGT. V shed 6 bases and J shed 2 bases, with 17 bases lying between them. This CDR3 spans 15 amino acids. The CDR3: CASSLDRRTTYEQYF. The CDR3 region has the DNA TGTGCCAGCAGCCTAGACAGGAGGACGACCTACGAGCAGTACTTC.

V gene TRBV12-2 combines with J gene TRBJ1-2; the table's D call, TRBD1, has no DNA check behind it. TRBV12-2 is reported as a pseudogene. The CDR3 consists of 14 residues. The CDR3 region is CASRGDRVRGGYTF. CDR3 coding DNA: TGTGCAAGTCGCGGGGACAGGGTTAGGGGTGGCTACACCTTC.

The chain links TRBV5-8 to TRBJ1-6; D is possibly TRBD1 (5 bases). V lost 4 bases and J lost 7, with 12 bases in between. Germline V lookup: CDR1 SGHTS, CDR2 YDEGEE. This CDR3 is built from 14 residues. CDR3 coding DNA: TGTGCCAGCAGCCCCGGGGGTCAAAATTCACCCCTCCACTTT. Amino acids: CASSPGGQNSPLHF.

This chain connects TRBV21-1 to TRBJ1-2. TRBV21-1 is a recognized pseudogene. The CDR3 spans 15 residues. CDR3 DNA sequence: TGTGCCAGCAGCAAGAGGCAGCTCATCAACTATGGCTACACCTTC. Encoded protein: CASSKRQLINYGYTF.

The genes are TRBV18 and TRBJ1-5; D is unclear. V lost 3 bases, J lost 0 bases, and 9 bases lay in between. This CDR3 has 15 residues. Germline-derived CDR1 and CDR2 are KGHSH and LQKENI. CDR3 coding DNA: TGTGCCAGCTCACCCTCAGAATATAGCAATCAGCCCCAGCATTTT. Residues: CASSPSEYSNQPQHF.